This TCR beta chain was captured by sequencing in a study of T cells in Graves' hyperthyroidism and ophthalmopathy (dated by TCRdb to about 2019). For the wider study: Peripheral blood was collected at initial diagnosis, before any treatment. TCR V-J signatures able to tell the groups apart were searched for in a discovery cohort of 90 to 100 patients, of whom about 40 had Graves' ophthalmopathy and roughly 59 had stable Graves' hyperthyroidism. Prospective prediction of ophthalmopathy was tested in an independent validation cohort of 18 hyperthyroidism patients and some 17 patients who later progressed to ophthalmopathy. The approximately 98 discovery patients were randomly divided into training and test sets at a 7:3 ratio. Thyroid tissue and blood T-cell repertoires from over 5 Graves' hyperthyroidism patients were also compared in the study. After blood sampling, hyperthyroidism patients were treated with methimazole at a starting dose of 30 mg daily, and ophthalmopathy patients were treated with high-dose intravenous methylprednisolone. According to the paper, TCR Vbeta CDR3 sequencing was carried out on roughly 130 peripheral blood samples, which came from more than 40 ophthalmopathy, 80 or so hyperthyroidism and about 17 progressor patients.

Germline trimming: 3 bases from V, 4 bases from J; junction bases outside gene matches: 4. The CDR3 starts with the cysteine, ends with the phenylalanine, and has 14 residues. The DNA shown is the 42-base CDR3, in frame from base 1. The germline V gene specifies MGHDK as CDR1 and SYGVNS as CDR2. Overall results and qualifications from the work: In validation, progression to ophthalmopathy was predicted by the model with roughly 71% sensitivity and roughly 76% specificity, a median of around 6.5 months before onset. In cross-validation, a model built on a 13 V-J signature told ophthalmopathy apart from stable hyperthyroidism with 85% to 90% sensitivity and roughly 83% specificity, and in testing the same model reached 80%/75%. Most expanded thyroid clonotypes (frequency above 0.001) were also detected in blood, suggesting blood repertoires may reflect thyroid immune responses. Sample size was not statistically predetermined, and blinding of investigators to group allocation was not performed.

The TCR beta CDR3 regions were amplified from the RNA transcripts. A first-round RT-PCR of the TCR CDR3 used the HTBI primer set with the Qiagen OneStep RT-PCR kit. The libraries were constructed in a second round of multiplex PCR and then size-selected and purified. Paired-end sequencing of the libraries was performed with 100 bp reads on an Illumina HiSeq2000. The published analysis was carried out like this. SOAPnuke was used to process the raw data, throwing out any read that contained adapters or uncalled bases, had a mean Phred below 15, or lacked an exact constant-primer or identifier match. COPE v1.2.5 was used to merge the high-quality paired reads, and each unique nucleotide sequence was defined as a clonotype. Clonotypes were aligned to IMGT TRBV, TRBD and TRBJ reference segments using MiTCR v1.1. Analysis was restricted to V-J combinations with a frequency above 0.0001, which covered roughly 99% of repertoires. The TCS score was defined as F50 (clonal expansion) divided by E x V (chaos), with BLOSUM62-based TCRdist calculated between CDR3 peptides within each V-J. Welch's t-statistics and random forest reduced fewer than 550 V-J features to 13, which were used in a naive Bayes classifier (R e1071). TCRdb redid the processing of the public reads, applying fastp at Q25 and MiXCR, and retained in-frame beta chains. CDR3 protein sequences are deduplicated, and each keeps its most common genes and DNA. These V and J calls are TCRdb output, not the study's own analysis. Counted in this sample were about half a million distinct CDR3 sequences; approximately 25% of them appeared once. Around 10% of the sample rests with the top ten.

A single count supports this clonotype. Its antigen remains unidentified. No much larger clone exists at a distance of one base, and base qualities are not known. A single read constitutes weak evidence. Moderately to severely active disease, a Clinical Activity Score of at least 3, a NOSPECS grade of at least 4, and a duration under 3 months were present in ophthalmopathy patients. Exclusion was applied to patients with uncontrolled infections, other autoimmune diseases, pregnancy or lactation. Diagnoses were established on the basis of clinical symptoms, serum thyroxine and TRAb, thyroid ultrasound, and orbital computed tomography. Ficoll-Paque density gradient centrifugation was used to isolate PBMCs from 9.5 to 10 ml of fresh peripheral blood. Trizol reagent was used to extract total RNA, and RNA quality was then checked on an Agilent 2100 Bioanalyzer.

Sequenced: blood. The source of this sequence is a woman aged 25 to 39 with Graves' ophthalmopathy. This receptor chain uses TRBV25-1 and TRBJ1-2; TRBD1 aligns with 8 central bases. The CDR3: CASSEPGQAYGYTF. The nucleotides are TGTGCCAGCAGTGAGCCGGGACAGGCCTATGGCTACACCTTC.